The 32 T cell receptor beta chains given below trace back to one sample, sequenced in a study of cytomegalovirus exposure and HLA in healthy donors. PCR involved 60 Vbeta and 13 Jbeta primers. Libraries were prepared by immunoSEQ multiplex PCR; TCRdb keeps only in-frame clonotypes and omits some of them. Here the sample spans some 140,000 clones, 70% to 80% being singletons. Sequencing was done on a sample of PBMCs. The receptors stem from a young man in good health and CMV-seropositive.

This clone was recorded a few times. This chain joins TRBV19 and TRBJ2-5; D perhaps matches TRBD2 (6 bases). V gave up 3 bases and J gave up 2 bases, with 16 bases separating them. From germline, CDR1 is LNHDA and CDR2 SQIVND (reference sequence). This CDR3 region has 16 residues. The CDR3 DNA sequence: TGTGCCAGTAGTATCAACTTGCGGGGAGGACAAGAGACCCAGTACTTC. This encodes CASSINLRGGQETQYF.

The V gene is TRBV30, the J gene TRBJ2-3, with 9 nucleotides matching TRBD2. The germline V gene has CDR1 GTSNPN and CDR2 SVGIG (reference sequence). There are 19 residues in the CDR3. The V gene end was trimmed by 3 bases and the J gene end by 6 bases; junction bases not matched to a gene: 22. Here the CDR3 reads CAWRFILAGRKVWVDTQYF. In DNA form, the CDR3 reads TGTGCCTGGAGATTCATCCTAGCGGGGAGGAAGGTGTGGGTGGATACGCAGTATTTT.

The chain links TRBV7-9 to TRBJ1-5, with 7 nucleotides matching TRBD1. V shed 1 base, J shed 1 base, and the junction held 4 bases outside the gene matches. The CDR3 is made up of 16 amino acids. Germline lookup yields CDR1 SEHNR and CDR2 FQNEAQ (reference sequence). The DNA for the CDR3 is TGTGCCAGCAGCTTAGAAGAGGGGGCGAGCAATCAGCCCCAGCATTTT. The encoded protein is CASSLEEGASNQPQHF. Full variable domain (missing parts from reference TRBV7-9 and TRBJ1-5): DTGVSQNPRHKITKRGQNVTFRCDPISEHNRLYWYRQTLGQGPEFLTYFQNEAQLEKSRLLSDRFSAERPKGSFSTLEIQRTEQGDSAMYLCASSLEEGASNQPQHFGDGTRLSIL.

V is TRBV7-9 and J is TRBJ2-2, with D hard to call. Germline lookup yields CDR1 SEHNR and CDR2 FQNEAQ (reference sequence). V was shortened by 8 bases and J by 7 bases, with 14 bases between the two germline ends. The CDR3 has 13 residues. The CDR3 is CASRGDSVGELFF. The CDR3 coding sequence is TGTGCCAGCCGCGGTGATTCGGTCGGGGAGCTGTTTTTT.

The V call is TRBV5-1, the J call TRBJ2-5, with TRBD1 matching over 7 bases. Germline V gives CDR1 SGHRS, CDR2 YFSETQ. The trim removed 0 bases at V and 2 bases at J, leaving 7 bases unmatched. The CDR3 loop spans 16 amino acids. CDR3: CASSLGPRGKQETQYF. CDR3 DNA sequence: TGCGCCAGCAGCTTGGGCCCCAGGGGGAAACAAGAGACCCAGTACTTC.

V usage is TRBV14 and J usage is TRBJ1-1; no definite D call. The V gene lost 5 bases and the J gene lost 4 bases, with 5 bases spanning the gap. The CDR3 consists of 11 residues. Germline CDR1 and CDR2: SGHDN and FVKESK. This CDR3 reads CASSTATEAFF. The CDR3 nucleotides are TGTGCCAGCAGCACAGCCACTGAAGCTTTCTTT.

This clone was found a few times. This chain joins TRBV27 and TRBJ1-3; TRBD1 matches 7 bases. The CDR3 extends over 14 amino acids. Germline CDR1 reads MNHEY; CDR2 reads SMNVEV (reference sequence). Losses at the gene ends were 6 bases for V and 0 bases for J; bases not matched to a gene: 2. The CDR3 nucleotides read TGTGCCAGCAGGACAGGGCCCTCTGGAAACACCATATATTTT. Its protein is CASRTGPSGNTIYF.

The genes are TRBV15 and TRBJ2-7; D remains ambiguous. Looked up from germline, CDR1 is LNHNV and CDR2 is YYDKDF (reference sequence). Trimming removed 6 bases at V and 0 bases at J, with 9 bases between. There are 13 residues in the CDR3. The CDR3 region is CATSALSSYEQYF. The DNA for the CDR3 is TGTGCCACCAGTGCTCTCAGCTCCTACGAGCAGTACTTC.

The V and J genes are TRBV5-1 and TRBJ2-1; 13 nucleotides align to TRBD2. The germline V gene has CDR1 SGHRS and CDR2 YFSETQ. This CDR3 spans 16 amino acids. The trim removed 4 bases at V and 8 bases at J, leaving 9 bases unmatched. The CDR3 spells CASSPGLAGVGDEQFF. CDR3 DNA sequence: TGCGCCAGCAGCCCCGGACTAGCGGGAGTGGGCGATGAGCAGTTCTTC.

The DNA of the CDR3 is TGTGCCAGTAGTATAGCAGGGACTAACTACGAGCAGTACTTC. It codes for CASSIAGTNYEQYF. The rearrangement joins TRBV19 to TRBJ2-7; 7 positions agree with TRBD2. Unmatched junction bases numbered 3, after V lost 1 base and J lost 3 bases. CDR3 length: 14 amino acids. Germline V gives CDR1 LNHDA, CDR2 SQIVND (reference sequence).

The rearrangement uses TRBV5-1 and TRBJ1-1, with a weak D call TRBD1 (5 bases). CDR3 length: 14 amino acids. Trimming removed 2 bases at V and 4 bases at J, with 12 bases between. Germline V gives CDR1 SGHRS, CDR2 YFSETQ. In nucleotides, the CDR3 is TGCGCCAGCAGCTTTAGTGGCGGGGGCACTGAAGCTTTCTTT. Translation gives CASSFSGGGTEAFF.

The chain employs TRBV4-1 and TRBJ1-2, with TRBD1 identical over 7 bases. Germline CDR1 MGHRA, CDR2 YSYEKL. V dropped 0 bases and J dropped 4; count of bases not matched to a gene: 5. The CDR3 length is 15 residues. CDR3 region: CASSQEPGQTYGYTF. CDR3 bases: TGCGCCAGCAGCCAAGAGCCGGGACAGACCTATGGCTACACCTTC.

The chain carries TRBV2 and TRBJ2-3, with 11 bases aligning to TRBD2. Trimming removed 7 bases from V and 1 base from J; junction bases left unmatched: 7. CDR3 length: 16 residues. Germline CDR1 reads SNHLY; CDR2 reads FYNNEI. The CDR3 loop is CASKSPLAGGTDTQYF. The CDR3 DNA is TGTGCCAGCAAGTCCCCACTAGCGGGGGGCACAGATACGCAGTATTTT. The variable domain in full, with the rest retrieved from reference TRBV2 and TRBJ2-3, is EPEVTQTPSHQVTQMGQEVILRCVPISNHLYFYWYRQILGQKVEFLVSFYNNEISEKSEIFDDQFSVERPDGSNFTLKIRSTKLEDSAMYFCASKSPLAGGTDTQYFGPGTRLTVL.

The rearrangement uses TRBV6-1 and TRBJ1-5, with unresolved D. Deletions cut 7 bases from V and 1 base from J, with 11 bases between. Looked up from germline, CDR1 is MNHNS and CDR2 is SASEGT. The CDR3 totals 14 residues. The CDR3 DNA sequence: TGTGCCAGCAACCTAGATGGCAGCAATCAGCCCCAGCATTTT. It encodes CASNLDGSNQPQHF.

This clone was observed a few times. The rearrangement joins TRBV6-5 to TRBJ1-1; the D gene is possibly TRBD1 (5 bases). V lost 2 bases and J 1 base, leaving 11 bases between the germline ends. Germline CDR1 is MNHEY and CDR2 is SVGAGI. CDR3 length equals 15 residues. The CDR3 nucleotides read TGTGCCAGCAGTTACCTATACCAGGGGAACACTGAAGCTTTCTTT. Amino acid sequence: CASSYLYQGNTEAFF.

In DNA, the CDR3 is TGCAGCGTAGGGACATCCAACTATGGCTACACCTTC. It yields the protein CSVGTSNYGYTF. The gene calls are TRBV29-1 and TRBJ1-2; TRBD1 is a possible D gene (6 bases). Per germline, CDR1 SQVTM and CDR2 ANQGSEA. The CDR3 length is 12 residues. Trimming cost V 6 bases and J 2 bases, with 10 bases left between them.

This rearrangement joins TRBV11-2 to TRBJ1-1; no clear D gene. The CDR3 sequence is 13 residues long. The ends were cut back, 8 bases at V and 0 bases at J, with 10 bases in the middle. Per germline, CDR1 SGHAT and CDR2 FQNNGV. CDR3 nucleotides: TGTGCCAGCTTCCGAGAAGTGAACACTGAAGCTTTCTTT. It specifies CASFREVNTEAFF. The entire variable domain, with the rest obtained from reference TRBV11-2 and TRBJ1-1, is as follows: EAGVAQSPRYKIIEKRQSVAFWCNPISGHATLYWYQQILGQGPKLLIQFQNNGVVDDSQLPKDRFSAERLKGVDSTLKIQPAKLEDSAVYLCASFREVNTEAFFGQGTRLTVV.

V is TRBV6-5 and J is TRBJ2-1, with a possible D match to TRBD2 (8 bases). CDR3 size: 16 residues. V lost 0 bases, J lost 14 bases, and 23 bases lay in between. The germline V gene encodes CDR1 MNHEY and CDR2 SVGAGI. In nucleotides, the CDR3 is TGTGCCAGCAGTTACTCGGTGGGAGGGGGCGGGAGGAGGAAGTTCTTC. Its translation: CASSYSVGGGGRRKFF.

The genes are TRBV5-1 and TRBJ2-2; D is ambiguous. The V gene's germline CDR1 is SGHRS and CDR2 YFSETQ. V was trimmed by 4 bases and J by 0 bases, leaving 10 bases between them. The CDR3 spans 15 residues. The CDR3 sequence is CASSTDTSNTGELFF. For the CDR3, the DNA is TGCGCCAGCAGCACAGACACTTCGAACACCGGGGAGCTGTTTTTT.

J is TRBJ2-5 and V is TRBV7-9, with 9 bases fitting TRBD1. Germline V gene lookup returns CDR1 SEHNR and CDR2 FQNEAQ (reference sequence). This CDR3 is built from 15 residues. With 9 bases clipped from V and 2 bases from J, the junction kept 10 bases outside the gene matches. In DNA form, the CDR3 reads TGTGCCAGTCAACAAACGGGACAGGGACAAGAGACCCAGTACTTC. The encoded protein is CASQQTGQGQETQYF. The full variable domain, completed using reference TRBV7-9 and TRBJ2-5, is DTGVSQNPRHKITKRGQNVTFRCDPISEHNRLYWYRQTLGQGPEFLTYFQNEAQLEKSRLLSDRFSAERPKGSFSTLEIQRTEQGDSAMYLCASQQTGQGQETQYFGPGTRLLVL.

V is TRBV5-4 and J is TRBJ2-7; TRBD1 aligns across 10 bases. CDR3 length: 16 residues. J gave up 6 bases and V 2 bases, and 11 bases lay outside the gene matches. Germline lookup yields CDR1 SGHNT and CDR2 YYREEE (reference sequence). CDR3 residues: CASSFPPGQGTGEQYF. The CDR3 DNA reads TGTGCCAGCAGCTTTCCTCCGGGACAGGGGACAGGCGAGCAGTACTTC.

V and J are TRBV5-1 and TRBJ2-7, with a tentative D call TRBD1 (5 bases). Germline-derived CDR1 and CDR2 are SGHRS and YFSETQ. V was shortened by 1 base and J by 2 bases, with 10 bases between the two germline ends. The CDR3 totals 14 residues. In DNA form, the CDR3 reads TGCGCCAGCAGCTTGCAGGGCGGCGCCTACGAGCAGTACTTC. It translates to CASSLQGGAYEQYF.

This chain links TRBV5-4 with TRBJ1-2; D gene unclear. The V and J ends lost 2 bases and 0 bases respectively, with 14 bases between them. The CDR3 is made up of 16 amino acids. Per the germline V gene, CDR1 is SGHNT and CDR2 is YYREEE (reference sequence). CDR3 sequence: CASSLTARSSNYGYTF. The CDR3 DNA sequence: TGTGCCAGCAGCTTAACCGCGAGGAGCTCTAACTATGGCTACACCTTC.

This clone occurred once. The chain links TRBV6-1 to TRBJ2-1; 8 positions agree with TRBD2. Germline V gene lookup returns CDR1 MNHNS and CDR2 SASEGT. The CDR3 covers 15 residues. The V and J ends lost 6 bases and 9 bases, in that order; junction bases with no gene match: 13. The CDR3 nucleotides are TGTGCCAGCAGAGAACTAGCGGCCCCTTATGCTGAGCAGTTCTTC. Translating it yields CASRELAAPYAEQFF.

The gene calls are TRBV6-5 and TRBJ2-4; D is perhaps TRBD1 (6 bases). CDR3 length equals 13 residues. CDR1 and CDR2 from the germline V gene are MNHEY and SVGAGI. The germline V and J ends were trimmed by 7 bases and 4 bases, with 11 bases remaining between them. CDR3 sequence: CASINRAKNIQYF. The DNA for the CDR3 is TGTGCCAGCATAAACAGGGCGAAAAACATTCAGTACTTC.

The V gene is TRBV7-3, the J gene TRBJ2-1, with 13 positions matching TRBD2. Unmatched junction bases numbered 7, after V lost 2 bases and J lost 6 bases. The CDR3 is 17 amino acids. In germline, CDR1 is SGHTA, CDR2 FQGTGA. DNA of the CDR3: TGTGCCAGCAGCTTATTTCGGACTAGCGGGAGTCCCAATGAGCAGTTCTTC. It translates to CASSLFRTSGSPNEQFF.

This clone is labeled as medium-sized (0.01 to 0.1%). V usage is TRBV27 and J usage is TRBJ2-2; TRBD2 matches at 7 bases. V lost 0 bases, J lost 5 bases, and 9 bases stayed unmatched. CDR3 length equals 17 residues. Per the germline V gene, CDR1 is MNHEY and CDR2 is SMNVEV (reference sequence). Here the CDR3 reads CASSLSLGRGGTGELFF. The CDR3 DNA reads TGTGCCAGCAGTTTATCTCTGGGGAGGGGAGGAACCGGGGAGCTGTTTTTT.

This clone was recorded only once. The chain links TRBV4-1 to TRBJ1-5, with 12 bases that match TRBD1. The CDR3 loop spans 18 amino acids. Looked up from germline, CDR1 is MGHRA and CDR2 is YSYEKL. The V segment lost 2 bases and the J segment 0 bases; nucleotides outside the gene matches: 5. The CDR3 sequence: CASSQTGTGGDSNQPQHF. The CDR3 nucleotides read TGCGCCAGCAGCCAAACCGGGACAGGGGGCGATAGCAATCAGCCCCAGCATTTT.

The rearrangement uses TRBV19 and TRBJ1-1, with D possibly matching TRBD1 (6 bases). With 1 base removed from V and 0 bases from J, the gap between germline ends came to 21 bases. CDR1 is LNHDA and CDR2 is SQIVND in the germline V gene (reference sequence). CDR3 length: 19 residues. CDR3 loop: CASSIGTTGLSIMNTEAFF. The CDR3 DNA reads TGTGCCAGTAGTATAGGTACGACAGGCCTCTCAATCATGAACACTGAAGCTTTCTTT.

J is TRBJ1-4 and V is TRBV6-5; 7 nucleotides align to TRBD1. V lost 5 bases, J lost 7 bases, and 10 bases stayed unmatched. This CDR3 is 15 amino acids long. Germline assignment: CDR1 MNHEY and CDR2 SVGAGI. DNA of the CDR3: TGTGCCAGCAGTCCTACGACAGGGAGGAGTGAAAAACTGTTTTTT. Amino acids: CASSPTTGRSEKLFF.

This clone was observed once. The genes are TRBV30 and TRBJ2-3; D uncertain. CDR1 and CDR2 (germline): GTSNPN, SVGIG (reference sequence). CDR3 size: 14 residues. Trimming stripped 1 base from V and 1 base from J, with 9 bases between. Here the CDR3 reads CAWSDGFRTDTQYF. The DNA of the CDR3 is TGTGCCTGGAGTGATGGCTTTCGCACAGATACGCAGTATTTT.

This chain connects TRBV10-3 to TRBJ2-3; TRBD2 agrees at 7 bases. This CDR3 comprises 14 residues. Germline CDR1 ENHRY, CDR2 SYGVKD. V was pared by 6 bases and J by 1 base, with 4 bases of the junction left unmatched. The CDR3 DNA follows: TGTGCCATCAGGGGAGGGCAAGGCACAGATACGCAGTATTTT. Its protein product is CAIRGGQGTDTQYF.